The 26 T cell receptor beta chains presented below share a single source sample, sequenced in a study of response to subunit inactivated influenza vaccine. TCRdb re-called the RT-PCR reads with MiXCR, one entry per CDR3 protein. The sample holds 450,000 to 550,000 distinct CDR3 sequences, around 25% seen once. Sequencing was performed on CD4+ T cells sorted from PBMCs, taken 5 days after vaccination. The receptor set was obtained from a man aged 50 or older who received an inactivated influenza vaccine.

This chain links TRBV7-2 with TRBJ1-4, with TRBD1 matching 11 bases. The V gene end was trimmed by 1 base and the J gene end by 3 bases; junction bases not matched to a gene: 4. Germline lookup yields CDR1 SGHTA and CDR2 FQGNSA. The CDR3 spans 17 residues. The CDR3, as DNA: TGTGCCAGCAGCTTAGGCCCGGGACAGGGGGCTAATGAAAAACTGTTTTTT. Its protein product is CASSLGPGQGANEKLFF. Full variable domain (rest looked up from reference TRBV7-2 and TRBJ1-4): GAGVSQSPSNKVTEKGKDVELRCDPISGHTALYWYRQSLGQGLEFLIYFQGNSAPDKSGLPSDRFSAERTGGSVSTLTIQRTQQEDSAVYLCASSLGPGQGANEKLFFGSGTQLSVL.

This clonotype was seen a handful of times. The rearrangement links TRBV12-3 or TRBV12-4 to TRBJ2-7; D is perhaps TRBD1 (5 bases). This CDR3 spans 14 amino acids. V dropped 8 bases and J dropped 0 bases, with 14 bases sitting between them. The CDR3 sequence: CASSRDSGSYEQYF. The CDR3 bases are TGTGCCAGCTCGCGAGACAGTGGCTCCTACGAGCAGTACTTC.

This clonotype was detected only a few times. The chain employs TRBV4-2 and TRBJ2-5; maybe TRBD2 (6 bases). In germline, CDR1 is LGHNA, CDR2 YNFKEQ. V lost 0 bases to trimming and J lost 5 bases, with 16 bases between them. The CDR3 has 16 amino acids. For the CDR3, the DNA is TGTGCCAGCAGCCAAGATGGGGCGGGGAGTGGGGAGACCCAGTACTTC. Its protein is CASSQDGAGSGETQYF.

This clonotype was detected ten times or more. The chain carries TRBV7-2 and TRBJ2-7, with D perhaps matching TRBD2 (6 bases). This CDR3 is 13 amino acids long. CDR1 and CDR2 from the germline V gene are SGHTA and FQGNSA. Trimming took off 1 base at V and 5 bases at J, with 9 bases between the two ends. CDR3 sequence (DNA): TGTGCCAGCAGCTTAGGGCGCGGGAACGAGCAGTACTTC. It encodes CASSLGRGNEQYF.

This chain connects TRBV29-1 to TRBJ2-1; D unresolved. Germline-derived CDR1 and CDR2 are SQVTM and ANQGSEA. The CDR3 sequence is 13 residues long. V dropped 7 bases and J dropped 13 bases, with 23 bases sitting between them. The CDR3 sequence is CSARPGEPSSQFF. The CDR3 DNA reads TGCAGCGCCCGACCTGGGGAACCGTCTAGTCAGTTCTTC.

The J gene is TRBJ2-1, the V gene TRBV10-1, with D unresolved. CDR3 length: 15 residues. Germline V lookup: CDR1 WNHNN, CDR2 SYGVQD (reference sequence). The ends were cut back, 3 bases at V and 0 bases at J, with 9 bases in the middle. The DNA for the CDR3 is TGCGCCAGCAGTGACCAGCGAGGCTCCTACAATGAGCAGTTCTTC. This sequence encodes CASSDQRGSYNEQFF.

As for this clonotype: A much larger clone is a single base away; this may be a read error. The chain is built from TRBV3-1 and TRBJ2-7; D tentatively reads TRBD1 or TRBD2 (5 bases each). This CDR3 has 14 residues. V shed 2 bases and J shed 9 bases, with 17 bases lying between them. The germline gives CDR1 LGHDT, CDR2 YNNKEL (reference sequence). The CDR3 loop is CASSQTSGRGVQYF. CDR3 coding DNA: TGTGCCAGCAGCCAAACCTCGGGACGCGGCGTGCAGTACTTC.

This clonotype was seen more than once but under ten times. This rearrangement joins TRBV12-3 or TRBV12-4 to TRBJ2-5; D is undetermined. V lost 5 bases and J 1 base, leaving 5 bases between the germline ends. This CDR3 is 12 amino acids long. The CDR3 nucleotides are TGTGCCAGCAGTGGTCCCCAAGAGACCCAGTACTTC. As protein: CASSGPQETQYF.

The rearrangement joins TRBV3-1 to TRBJ2-7; D possibly corresponds to TRBD2 (6 bases). From germline, CDR1 is LGHDT and CDR2 YNNKEL (reference sequence). V shed 7 bases and J shed 6 bases, with 22 bases lying between them. The CDR3 has 15 residues. The CDR3 coding sequence is TGTGCCAGCACCCGCTTTAAGGGAGGCCGAGGCGAGCAGTACTTC. Its protein is CASTRFKGGRGEQYF.

The CDR3 region has the DNA TGTGCCAGCTCACCAGGAGGCAGGAGGGCCACCGGGGAGCTGTTTTTT. Residues: CASSPGGRRATGELFF. The chain combines TRBV18 with TRBJ2-2; tentative D call: TRBD2 (6 bases). Per germline, CDR1 KGHSH and CDR2 LQKENI. V lost 2 bases to trimming and J lost 4 bases, with 14 bases between them. This CDR3 is built from 16 residues.

The chain combines TRBV28 with TRBJ1-1, with 8 bases matching TRBD1. From germline, CDR1 is MDHEN and CDR2 SYDVKM. The CDR3 spans 13 residues. Losses at the gene ends were 6 bases for V and 7 bases for J; bases not matched to a gene: 7. CDR3 loop: CASRVGQADEAFF. The CDR3, as DNA: TGTGCCAGCAGGGTGGGACAGGCAGATGAAGCTTTCTTT. Supplemented by reference TRBV28 and TRBJ1-1, the full variable domain reads DVKVTQSSRYLVKRTGEKVFLECVQDMDHENMFWYRQDPGLGLRLIYFSYDVKMKEKGDIPEGYSVSREKKERFSLILESASTNQTSMYLCASRVGQADEAFFGQGTRLTVV.

Ten or more counts support this clonotype. The chain recombines TRBV20-1 with TRBJ2-5, with 7 positions matching TRBD2. V lost 3 bases to trimming and J lost 2 bases; unmatched junction nucleotides: 9. Germline V lookup: CDR1 DFQATT, CDR2 SNEGSKA (reference sequence). The length of the CDR3 is 15 residues. The CDR3 protein is CSARISGNKQETQYF. The CDR3 DNA follows: TGCAGTGCTAGGATAAGCGGGAACAAGCAAGAGACCCAGTACTTC.

The chain is built from TRBV7-2 and TRBJ2-4; D assignment may be TRBD1 or TRBD2 (5 bases each). V was clipped by 4 bases and J by 1 base, with 17 bases between them. The CDR3 is made up of 17 amino acids. Germline CDR1 is SGHTA and CDR2 is FQGNSA. This CDR3 reads CASSSDRGRWAKNIQYF. CDR3 coding DNA: TGTGCCAGCAGCTCCGACCGGGGCCGGTGGGCCAAAAACATTCAGTACTTC. Variable domain in full (rest from reference TRBV7-2 and TRBJ2-4): GAGVSQSPSNKVTEKGKDVELRCDPISGHTALYWYRQSLGQGLEFLIYFQGNSAPDKSGLPSDRFSAERTGGSVSTLTIQRTQQEDSAVYLCASSSDRGRWAKNIQYFGAGTRLSVL.

The chain joins TRBV11-2 to TRBJ2-5, with D maybe TRBD1 (5 bases). Trimming removed 3 bases at V and 9 bases at J, with 11 bases between. The CDR3 consists of 12 residues. From germline, CDR1 is SGHAT and CDR2 FQNNGV. This CDR3 is CASSLPGLSQYF. The CDR3 DNA reads TGTGCCAGCAGCTTGCCAGGGCTGTCCCAGTACTTC.

V and J are TRBV7-9 and TRBJ2-7; no firm D call. Germline values: CDR1 SEHNR, CDR2 FQNEAQ (reference sequence). The V gene lost 5 bases and the J gene lost 6 bases, with 14 bases spanning the gap. The CDR3 covers 13 residues. The DNA for the CDR3 is TGTGCCAGCAGCGCCCGCCCTAGAAGCGAGCAGTACTTC. It yields the protein CASSARPRSEQYF. The variable domain in full, with the rest retrieved from reference TRBV7-9 and TRBJ2-7, is DTGVSQNPRHKITKRGQNVTFRCDPISEHNRLYWYRQTLGQGPEFLTYFQNEAQLEKSRLLSDRFSAERPKGSFSTLEIQRTEQGDSAMYLCASSARPRSEQYFGPGTRLTVT.

The chain combines TRBV6-5 with TRBJ2-1; 7 bases are shared with TRBD2. This CDR3 has 15 residues. V lost 2 bases, J lost 5 bases, and 6 bases stayed unmatched. Germline V CDR1 and CDR2: MNHEY, SVGAGI. The CDR3 protein is CASSYRRETNNEQFF. Here the CDR3 DNA reads TGTGCCAGCAGTTACAGGCGGGAGACAAACAATGAGCAGTTCTTC.

In its sample, this clonotype was seen a few times. V and J are TRBV20-1 and TRBJ2-2; 7 bases are a match to TRBD1. After removal of 3 bases from V and 8 bases from J, the junction contained 12 bases not matched to a gene. The CDR3 spans 15 residues. Germline loops: CDR1 DFQATT, CDR2 SNEGSKA (reference sequence). DNA of the CDR3: TGCAGTGCTAGGAGAGGGGGCATCCTTTTGGGGGAGCTGTTTTTT. Encoded protein: CSARRGGILLGELFF.

The chain carries TRBV19 and TRBJ1-1, with 8 bases that match TRBD1. This CDR3 is 16 amino acids long. Germline CDR1 is LNHDA and CDR2 is SQIVND (reference sequence). Trimming cost V 2 bases and J 0 bases; bases outside gene matches: 5. The CDR3 DNA is TGTGCCAGTAGTATATCAGGGGGCGGAATGAACACTGAAGCTTTCTTT. Its protein is CASSISGGGMNTEAFF.

The genes are TRBV20-1 and TRBJ2-7, with 12 bases identical to TRBD2. Germline values: CDR1 DFQATT, CDR2 SNEGSKA (reference sequence). Losses at the gene ends were 6 bases for V and 6 bases for J; bases not matched to a gene: 15. The CDR3 has 16 amino acids. CDR3 protein: CSAAAWTSGNRREQYF. The CDR3 nucleotides are TGCAGTGCCGCGGCCTGGACTAGCGGGAACCGGCGCGAGCAGTACTTC.

The V and J genes are TRBV6-1 and TRBJ1-3; the D gene is possibly TRBD1 (5 bases). Deletions cut 7 bases from V and 0 bases from J, with 19 bases between. Germline loops: CDR1 MNHNS, CDR2 SASEGT. The CDR3 covers 17 residues. The CDR3 protein is CASTPGGTYNSGNTIYF. For the CDR3, the DNA is TGTGCCAGCACCCCGGGAGGGACTTACAACTCTGGAAACACCATATATTTT.

This clonotype was observed a handful of times. The CDR3 region has the DNA TGTGCCAGCAGTTCCGGGGGGAAACTGTTTTTT. This gives the protein CASSSGGKLFF. The chain joins TRBV12-3 or TRBV12-4 to TRBJ1-4; maybe TRBD1 (5 bases). V gave up 4 bases and J gave up 11 bases, with 8 bases separating them. The CDR3 is 11 residues long.

This clonotype was picked up a small number of times. The chain couples TRBV28 to TRBJ2-7; TRBD2 matches at 14 bases. Germline-derived CDR1 and CDR2 are MDHEN and SYDVKM. The CDR3 spans 14 residues. The V gene end was trimmed by 7 bases and the J gene end by 3 bases; junction bases not matched to a gene: 2. CDR3 amino acids: CASIGTSGSYEQYF. The CDR3 DNA reads TGTGCCAGCATAGGGACTAGCGGGAGCTACGAGCAGTACTTC.

The chain joins TRBV6-1 to TRBJ2-3, with 10 bases identical to TRBD1. V was clipped by 4 bases and J by 4 bases; unmatched bases: 2. The CDR3 runs 14 residues. Germline values: CDR1 MNHNS, CDR2 SASEGT. CDR3 nucleotide sequence: TGTGCCAGCAGTGGACAGGGGGCGGCAGATACGCAGTATTTT. Translated, it gives CASSGQGAADTQYF.

This clonotype was seen just once. The chain links TRBV6-2 or TRBV6-3 to TRBJ1-5; TRBD1 might be the D (6 bases). The germline V gene has CDR1 MNHEY and CDR2 SVGEGT. The CDR3 spans 13 residues. V was trimmed by 8 bases and J by 2 bases, leaving 10 bases between them. The CDR3 spells CASEDSRNQPQHF. Here the CDR3 DNA reads TGTGCCAGCGAGGACAGCCGCAATCAGCCCCAGCATTTT.

The V call is TRBV4-1, the J call TRBJ1-1, with D possibly being TRBD1 (5 bases). The V gene lost 3 bases and the J gene lost 1 base, with 9 bases spanning the gap. Germline V gives CDR1 MGHRA, CDR2 YSYEKL. CDR3 length: 14 amino acids. CDR3 bases: TGCGCCAGCAGCCACCATACAGGGAACACTGAAGCTTTCTTT. It translates to CASSHHTGNTEAFF.

In this sample, this clonotype turned up a few times. The chain recombines TRBV6-6 with TRBJ1-2, with D maybe TRBD1 (5 bases). This CDR3 is 13 amino acids long. CDR1 is MNHNY and CDR2 is SVGAGI in the germline V gene (reference sequence). V lost 5 bases and J lost 5, with 12 bases in between. CDR3 sequence reads: CASSGTLQYGYTF. The CDR3 DNA is TGTGCCAGCAGTGGGACGCTTCAGTATGGCTACACCTTC.